This T cell receptor beta chain was sequenced for a study of patients and donors after allogeneic stem cell transplantation. Via MiXCR, TCRdb re-called the RT-PCR reads, giving one row per CDR3 protein. The table has 84,000 or so distinct CDR3 sequences, around 49% seen once; the top ten hold approximately 60%. Points on this clonotype: Germline is not matched at one junction end, which may reflect a read error.

Source material: blood, either unsorted or a sorted T cell fraction (not recorded which). This clonotype was sampled from a human donor who was either an allogeneic HSCT recipient or a stem cell or donor lymphocyte infusion donor (not recorded which). It is not recorded whose cells these are; they may come from a transplant donor.

The CDR3 sequence is CASSYPGGLAGSYDEQFF. The CDR3 DNA is TGTGCCAGCAGTTACCCCGGAGGACTAGCGGGGTCCTACGATGAGCAGTTCTTC. This chain joins TRBV6-2 or TRBV6-3 and TRBJ2-1; 12 bases are shared with TRBD2. The CDR3 runs to 18 residues. Germline CDR1 is MNHEY and CDR2 is SVGEGT.